The 28 T cell receptor beta chains below come from one sample, sequenced in a study of identical twins. TCRdb recomputed calls from the 5' RACE reads with MiXCR, one row per CDR3 protein. The sample holds approximately 490,000 distinct CDR3 sequences; 20% to 25% are singletons and the top ten take 0.45% to 0.5%. The data also belong to a second study, concerning yellow fever vaccine responses in identical twins.

The sequencing sample was made of CD4+ T cells sorted from blood. These receptors came from a woman younger than 30 in good health.

This clonotype appeared a few times. This chain uses TRBV5-1 with TRBJ2-3; 9 nucleotides align to TRBD2. With V trimmed by 8 bases and J by 0 bases, 4 bases remained unmatched. The CDR3 is 14 amino acids. Germline CDR1 SGHRS, CDR2 YFSETQ. This chain's CDR3 is CASGTSLSTDTQYF. CDR3 DNA sequence: TGCGCCAGTGGGACTAGCCTAAGCACAGATACGCAGTATTTT.

This clonotype was picked up a small number of times. The chain has TRBV20-1 and TRBJ2-7, with unresolved D. Trimming cost V 2 bases and J 2 bases, with 13 bases left between them. The CDR3 contains 14 residues. The germline V gene encodes CDR1 DFQATT and CDR2 SNEGSKA (reference sequence). CDR3 amino acids: CSARHPIGPYEQYF. The CDR3 coding sequence is TGCAGTGCTAGACACCCAATTGGGCCCTACGAGCAGTACTTC.

This clonotype has a handful of counts. The rearrangement links TRBV9 to TRBJ2-3; D gene uncertain. The germline V and J ends were trimmed by 0 bases and 0 bases, with 2 bases remaining between them. From germline, CDR1 is SGDLS and CDR2 YYNGEE. This CDR3 spans 13 amino acids. CDR3 bases: TGTGCCAGCAGCGTAGCGAGCACAGATACGCAGTATTTT. Translated, it gives CASSVASTDTQYF. The full variable domain, completed using reference TRBV9 and TRBJ2-3, is DSGVTQTPKHLITATGQRVTLRCSPRSGDLSVYWYQQSLDQGLQFLIQYYNGEERAKGNILERFSAQQFPDLHSELNLSSLELGDSALYFCASSVASTDTQYFGPGTRLTVL.

V and J are TRBV7-3 and TRBJ2-1; 11 bases map to TRBD2. There are 19 residues in the CDR3. V lost 1 base, J lost 0 bases, and 8 bases stayed unmatched. CDR1 and CDR2 (germline): SGHTA, FQGTGA. In nucleotides, the CDR3 is TGTGCCAGCAGCTTAAAAGGGACTAGCGGAAAGAGCTCCTACAATGAGCAGTTCTTC. Protein product: CASSLKGTSGKSSYNEQFF.

The chain uses TRBV6-1 and TRBJ2-3, with 9 bases that match TRBD2. The J segment lost 5 bases and the V segment lost 6 bases, leaving 9 bases of the junction unmatched. The CDR3 loop spans 15 amino acids. Germline V lookup: CDR1 MNHNS, CDR2 SASEGT. The CDR3 loop is CASRLIAGVGDTQYF. CDR3 bases: TGTGCCAGCAGGCTGATAGCGGGAGTAGGAGATACGCAGTATTTT.

This clonotype was seen a handful of times. J is TRBJ2-3 and V is TRBV5-1; the D call may be TRBD1 or TRBD2 (5 bases each). The CDR3 covers 14 residues. V was pared by 3 bases and J by 0 bases, with 8 bases between. Germline values: CDR1 SGHRS, CDR2 YFSETQ. Written as DNA, the CDR3 is TGCGCCAGCAGCTCGGGACGTAGCACAGATACGCAGTATTTT. Translating gives CASSSGRSTDTQYF.

The chain employs TRBV7-6 and TRBJ2-1; the D gene is possibly TRBD1 (6 bases). The CDR3 has 14 amino acids. V was trimmed by 2 bases and J by 10 bases, leaving 15 bases between them. Germline V gene lookup returns CDR1 SGHVS and CDR2 FNYEAQ. The CDR3 here is CASSLIPTGSEQFF. The CDR3 DNA reads as TGTGCCAGCAGCTTAATCCCTACAGGGTCCGAGCAGTTCTTC.

The chain combines TRBV20-1 with TRBJ2-5; D ambiguous. The CDR3 has 12 amino acids. Looked up from germline, CDR1 is DFQATT and CDR2 is SNEGSKA (reference sequence). Between the trimmed V and J ends, which lost 5 bases and 5 bases, there was a span of 12 bases. The CDR3 sequence is CSAATTWETQYF. As DNA, the CDR3 is TGCAGTGCTGCCACCACCTGGGAGACCCAGTACTTC.

This clonotype was seen ten or more times. The chain links TRBV15 to TRBJ1-6; D is possibly TRBD1 (5 bases). The CDR3 length is 14 residues. Germline CDR1 and CDR2: LNHNV and YYDKDF (reference sequence). Trimming took 2 bases from V and 7 from J, leaving 9 bases between them. CDR3 coding DNA: TGTGCCACCAGCAGACAGGGAGTAAATTCACCCCTCCACTTT. Amino acid sequence: CATSRQGVNSPLHF. The whole variable domain, remainder taken from reference TRBV15 and TRBJ1-6, is DAMVIQNPRYQVTQFGKPVTLSCSQTLNHNVMYWYQQKSSQAPKLLFHYYDKDFNNEADTPDNFQSRRPNTSFCFLDIRSPGLGDTAMYLCATSRQGVNSPLHFGNGTRLTVT.

The J gene is TRBJ2-5, the V gene TRBV12-3 or TRBV12-4, with a tentative D call TRBD2 (6 bases). The CDR3 runs to 15 residues. Between the trimmed V and J ends, which lost 6 bases and 7 bases, there was a span of 21 bases. Here the CDR3 reads CASSLRDSGLVTQYF. The CDR3 bases are TGTGCCAGCAGCCTGCGGGACTCCGGGTTGGTGACCCAGTACTTC.

This clonotype was seen many times. V usage is TRBV12-3 or TRBV12-4 and J usage is TRBJ2-2, with D perhaps matching TRBD2 (6 bases). Trimming left V 4 bases short and J 4 bases short, with 7 bases between. The CDR3 spans 13 residues. CDR3: CASSYGSTGELFF. In nucleotides, the CDR3 is TGTGCCAGCAGTTACGGGAGCACCGGGGAGCTGTTTTTT.

This clonotype was observed a few times. The chain is built from TRBV18 and TRBJ1-5, with D possibly matching TRBD1 (5 bases). The ends were cut back, 3 bases at V and 2 bases at J, with 17 bases in the middle. From germline, CDR1 is KGHSH and CDR2 LQKENI. The CDR3 sequence is 17 residues long. DNA of the CDR3: TGTGCCAGCTCACCGAACTGGGGCTTAGAGGGCAATCAGCCCCAGCATTTT. It yields the protein CASSPNWGLEGNQPQHF.

The chain recombines TRBV28 with TRBJ2-2; 8 bases align to TRBD1. With V trimmed by 4 bases and J by 2 bases, 15 bases remained unmatched. This CDR3 region has 19 residues. Germline CDR1 is MDHEN and CDR2 is SYDVKM. The CDR3 loop is CASSSPGSGGGPNTGELFF. The CDR3 bases are TGTGCCAGCAGTTCCCCCGGGTCAGGGGGCGGACCAAACACCGGGGAGCTGTTTTTT.

The chain couples TRBV12-3 or TRBV12-4 to TRBJ2-1; a possible D gene is TRBD1 (6 bases). This CDR3 spans 15 amino acids. Trimming cost V 6 bases and J 2 bases, with 14 bases left between them. DNA of the CDR3: TGTGCCAGCAGGCATCGGGACACCACCTACAATGAGCAGTTCTTC. Encoded protein: CASRHRDTTYNEQFF.

This clonotype appeared a few times. The chain employs TRBV7-9 and TRBJ1-2; no clear D. The ends were cut back, 4 bases at V and 3 bases at J, with 9 bases in the middle. Germline assignment: CDR1 SEHNR and CDR2 FQNEAQ (reference sequence). The CDR3 extends over 13 amino acids. In nucleotides, the CDR3 is TGTGCCAGCAGCTATGGAGCTTACTATGGCTACACCTTC. It translates to CASSYGAYYGYTF.

The J gene is TRBJ2-7, the V gene TRBV12-3 or TRBV12-4; the match to TRBD2 covers 11 bases. This CDR3 spans 17 amino acids. The V and J ends lost 1 base and 6 bases, in that order; junction bases with no gene match: 11. The CDR3 sequence is CASSLGFVAGGLFEQYF. The CDR3 coding sequence is TGTGCCAGCAGTTTAGGGTTTGTAGCGGGAGGGCTTTTCGAGCAGTACTTC.

This clonotype was detected only once. The chain links TRBV9 to TRBJ2-1; D may match TRBD1 or TRBD2 (5 bases each). Germline V gene data show CDR1 as SGDLS and CDR2 as YYNGEE. Trimming left V 3 bases short and J 6 bases short, with 22 bases between. This CDR3 has 17 amino acids. CDR3 bases: TGTGCCAGCAGCGCACCCCGGGTGTGGGGCGAGGGCAATGAGCAGTTCTTC. It encodes CASSAPRVWGEGNEQFF.

There are many counts of this clonotype. The rearrangement joins TRBV2 to TRBJ2-1; TRBD2 might be the D (6 bases). With 5 bases removed from V and 0 bases from J, the gap between germline ends came to 11 bases. The CDR3 is 15 amino acids. CDR1 is SNHLY and CDR2 is FYNNEI in the germline V gene. CDR3 nucleotide sequence: TGTGCCAGCAGTTTAGCGGAGAGCTCCTACAATGAGCAGTTCTTC. Translation: CASSLAESSYNEQFF. The full variable domain, with the rest looked up from reference TRBV2 and TRBJ2-1, is EPEVTQTPSHQVTQMGQEVILRCVPISNHLYFYWYRQILGQKVEFLVSFYNNEISEKSEIFDDQFSVERPDGSNFTLKIRSTKLEDSAMYFCASSLAESSYNEQFFGPGTRLTVL.

The chain employs TRBV11-2 and TRBJ2-1; 10 bases are shared with TRBD2. The junction had 13 bases not matched to a gene; V was cut back by 5 bases and J by 3 bases. The CDR3 extends over 18 amino acids. In germline, CDR1 is SGHAT, CDR2 FQNNGV. CDR3 sequence reads: CASSTQRTLAGFYNEQFF. The DNA for the CDR3 is TGTGCCAGCAGCACTCAACGAACACTAGCGGGGTTCTACAATGAGCAGTTCTTC.

This clonotype was found a few times. This chain joins TRBV25-1 and TRBJ2-3; D is possibly TRBD1 (6 bases). Trimming pared 6 bases from V and 4 bases from J, leaving 17 bases between. The CDR3 extends over 15 amino acids. Per germline, CDR1 MGHDK and CDR2 SYGVNS. DNA for the CDR3: TGTGCCAGCAGACCGGGACAACTTGGGGCAGATACGCAGTATTTT. It translates to CASRPGQLGADTQYF.

This clonotype was counted between two and nine times. The chain uses TRBV7-8 and TRBJ2-1, with a possible D match to TRBD1 (6 bases). The germline CDR1 and CDR2 sequences are SGHVS and FQNEAQ. This CDR3 is 15 amino acids long. V was clipped by 4 bases and J by 2 bases, with 12 bases between them. CDR3 in amino acids: CASSSPDSTYNEQFF. For the CDR3, the DNA is TGTGCCAGCAGCTCACCGGACAGTACCTACAATGAGCAGTTCTTC.

The chain couples TRBV7-3 to TRBJ2-4; 10 positions agree with TRBD1. The length of the CDR3 is 17 residues. Germline values: CDR1 SGHTA, CDR2 FQGTGA. Unmatched junction bases numbered 14, after V lost 4 bases and J lost 8 bases. Here the CDR3 reads CASSSKTGGAAGDIQYF. In nucleotides, the CDR3 is TGTGCCAGCAGCTCCAAGACAGGGGGCGCGGCCGGGGACATTCAGTACTTC.

This clonotype was seen only once. The V and J genes are TRBV19 and TRBJ2-4; tentative D call: TRBD2 (6 bases). The V end was cut by 7 bases, the J end by 0 bases, with 10 bases between. Germline-derived CDR1 and CDR2 are LNHDA and SQIVND (reference sequence). The CDR3 consists of 14 residues. Written as DNA, the CDR3 is TGTGCCAGTAACGAGGGACTAGCCAAAAACATTCAGTACTTC. It codes for CASNEGLAKNIQYF.

The rearrangement uses TRBV20-1 and TRBJ2-1, with TRBD2 matching 7 bases. Germline V gene lookup returns CDR1 DFQATT and CDR2 SNEGSKA (reference sequence). Germline trimming cut 2 bases from V and 7 bases from J; bases unmatched to any gene: 5. The CDR3 is made up of 13 amino acids. The CDR3 sequence is CSARKILANEQFF. The CDR3 DNA reads as TGCAGTGCTAGAAAGATACTAGCGAATGAGCAGTTCTTC.

In DNA form, the CDR3 reads TGCGCCAGCAGCTTCGGGGACCGCCGCGAGCAGTACTTC. Translating it yields CASSFGDRREQYF. The rearrangement uses TRBV5-1 and TRBJ2-7; D may be TRBD1 or TRBD2 (5 bases each). V was pared by 2 bases and J by 6 bases, with 12 bases between. CDR1 SGHRS and CDR2 YFSETQ come from the germline V gene. The CDR3 consists of 13 residues.

The chain couples TRBV6-1 to TRBJ1-6, with 7 nucleotides matching TRBD1. This CDR3 region has 15 residues. The germline gives CDR1 MNHNS, CDR2 SASEGT. Losses at the gene ends were 6 bases for V and 9 bases for J; bases not matched to a gene: 11. The CDR3 protein is CASRSQGVMGSPLHF. The CDR3 DNA reads TGTGCCAGCAGATCTCAGGGGGTAATGGGTTCACCCCTCCACTTT.

On this clonotype: The junction departs from the called germline gene at one end, perhaps through a read error. V and J are TRBV20-1 and TRBJ2-2; the match to TRBD2 covers 14 bases. Germline V gene data show CDR1 as DFQATT and CDR2 as SNEGSKA (reference sequence). The CDR3 loop spans 17 amino acids. The CDR3 DNA sequence: TGCTGTGCTAGGGGACTAGCGGGAGTTGGGAACACCGGGGAGCTGTTTTTT. Translated, it gives CCARGLAGVGNTGELFF.

The V gene is TRBV10-3, the J gene TRBJ2-1, with 10 positions matching TRBD2. CDR3 length: 17 amino acids. Germline V gene data show CDR1 as ENHRY and CDR2 as SYGVKD. V was clipped by 0 bases and J by 9 bases; unmatched bases: 11. The CDR3 DNA reads as TGTGCCATCAGTGAGTCCGAGGAAGCGGGAGGGCGAGGTGAGCAGTTCTTC. This encodes CAISESEEAGGRGEQFF.